This TCR beta chain originates from a study of Ad26.COV2.S vaccination and SARS-CoV-2 variants. Here immunoSEQ multiplex PCR was the method, and the copy in TCRdb shows in-frame clones only, minus some. This sample carries about 180,000 clones, roughly 89% of them seen once, and the ten largest clones take less than 6%. Germline trimming cut 5 bases from V and 8 bases from J; bases unmatched to any gene: 9. Germline CDR1 and CDR2: SGHTA and FQGNSA. The CDR3 extends over 15 amino acids. The chain couples TRBV7-2 to TRBJ2-2; 9 bases map to TRBD2. The sequence was collected from a human donor who had recovered from COVID-19. Sequencing used peripheral blood, obtained after recovery from COVID-19. The CDR3 DNA reads as TGTGCCAGCAGCGCGGCCGGGACTAGCTCTGGGGAGCTGTTTTTT. Translating gives CASSAAGTSSGELFF.